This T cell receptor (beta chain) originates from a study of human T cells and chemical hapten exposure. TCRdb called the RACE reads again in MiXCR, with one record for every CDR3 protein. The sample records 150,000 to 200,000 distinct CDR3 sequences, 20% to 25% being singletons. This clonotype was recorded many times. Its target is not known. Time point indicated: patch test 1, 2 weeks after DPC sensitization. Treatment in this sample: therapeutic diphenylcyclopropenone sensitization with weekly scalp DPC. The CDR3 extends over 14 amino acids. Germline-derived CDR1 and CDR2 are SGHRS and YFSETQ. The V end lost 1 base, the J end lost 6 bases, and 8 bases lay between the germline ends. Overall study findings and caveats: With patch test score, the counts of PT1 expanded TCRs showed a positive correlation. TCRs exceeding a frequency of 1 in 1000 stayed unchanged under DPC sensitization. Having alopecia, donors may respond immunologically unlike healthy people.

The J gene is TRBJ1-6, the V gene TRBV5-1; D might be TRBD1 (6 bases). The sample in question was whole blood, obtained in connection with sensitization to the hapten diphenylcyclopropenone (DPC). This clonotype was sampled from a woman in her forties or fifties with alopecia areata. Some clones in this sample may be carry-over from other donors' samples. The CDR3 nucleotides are TGCGCCAGCAGCTTGACAGGGTTTAATTCACCCCTCCACTTT. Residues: CASSLTGFNSPLHF.